The entry below gives a single T cell receptor beta chain sequence along with its context. Its antigen remains unidentified. V lost 8 bases to trimming and J lost 0 bases; unmatched junction nucleotides: 20. CDR3 size: 20 residues. Looked up from germline, CDR1 is DFQATT and CDR2 is SNEGSKA (reference sequence). This sample stems from a study of T-cell memory formation after mild COVID-19. Study overall: There were largely donor-specific TCR clusters. Study-wide findings and caveats: Whether second-wave clones peaking at day 37 were SARS-CoV-2 specific went unconfirmed.

5'RACE primed from the constant segment yielded TCR alpha and TCR beta cDNA libraries bearing sample barcodes and UMIs. TCRdb re-analysed the 5' RACE reads in MiXCR, keeping a single row per CDR3 protein. The table has more than 35,000 distinct CDR3 sequences, roughly 9% seen once; the top ten hold around 11%. The clonotype was recovered from an adult woman who had mild COVID-19 (a few samples of this study predate the infection). Cell type and time point are not known. This chain uses TRBV20-1 with TRBJ2-4, with 12 bases that match TRBD2. The sample comprised PBMCs or a T cell subset sorted from them (not recorded which). In nucleotides, the CDR3 is TGCAGTTCTTTAGGGACCCCGGGGCTAGCGGGAGGGATAGCCAAAAACATTCAGTACTTC. This gives the protein CSSLGTPGLAGGIAKNIQYF.